This TCR beta chain is from a study of blood T cell repertoires in COVID-19. With 8 bases clipped from V and 6 bases from J, the junction kept 13 bases outside the gene matches. The CDR3 has 14 residues. Germline values: CDR1 ENHRY, CDR2 SYGVKD. Source study methods: Amplification with reference gene primers provided the estimates of nucleated cell counts. TCRdb keeps only in-frame clones here, not all; method: immunoSEQ multiplex PCR. V, J and clone size were drawn from that table, and D and trimming were deduced from the DNA. This table holds 70,000 or so clones, over 70% found once. The receptor comes from a man in his fifties with active COVID-19. The chain recombines TRBV10-3 with TRBJ2-7, with 7 bases fitting TRBD2. Source material: peripheral blood. The CDR3 DNA follows: TGTGCCATCGGGGGGGAAGGAGGGCGAGGCGAGCAGTACTTC. This sequence encodes CAIGGEGGRGEQYF.